This TCR beta chain derives from a study of blood T cell repertoires in COVID-19. Study-wide background: From the United States, Italy and Spain came samples of acute and convalescent COVID-19. The analysed material was cDNA or gDNA that came from T cells, B-cell-depleted T cells, or PBMCs.

How the authors handled the data: Researchers report that nucleated cell counts were estimated from reference gene primer amplification. TCRdb's copy holds only in-frame clones and misses some; the assay was immunoSEQ multiplex PCR. That table gives V, J and clone size, and the DNA gave D and trimming. The sample contains approximately 260,000 clones, about 80% of which appear only once. The CDR3 extends over 15 amino acids. Germline CDR1 reads KGHSH; CDR2 reads LQKENI. The V and J ends lost 6 bases and 4 bases, in that order; junction bases with no gene match: 7. The chain is built from TRBV18 and TRBJ2-5; 11 positions match TRBD2. The sequencing sample was made of peripheral blood. The source is a woman over 75 with active or convalescent COVID-19. The CDR3 protein is CASSPLAGGRETQYF. The CDR3 region has the DNA TGTGCCAGCTCCCCGTTAGCGGGGGGGCGAGAGACCCAGTACTTC.